Listed below are T cell receptor beta chains from one sample, sequenced in a study of T cell changes during pregnancy in multiple sclerosis. Measured with immunoSEQ multiplex PCR; TCRdb has only the in-frame clones, and not every one. In the table there are 30,000 or so clones, 80% to 90% of which are singletons. Specimen: CD8+ T cells from peripheral blood mononuclear cells, collected in the first trimester of pregnancy. These TCRs come from a female donor with multiple sclerosis, enrolled in a pregnancy study. Both conserved end residues are part of each CDR3. The D gene is left open where the match is weak. Rows give clone size only sometimes, using once, few, many, or a class for an expanded clone.

j_call cdr3_length d_call clone_size v_call cdr3_nt cdr3_aa
TRBJ2-1 17 TRBD2 . TRBV14 TGTGCCAGCAGCCATCCTAGCGGGGGAGGCCTAGTAAATGAGCAGTTCTTC CASSHPSGGGLVNEQFF
TRBJ2-1 16 . . TRBV11-3 TGTGCCAGCAGCCCCCGAAGGGGGACCTCCTACAATGAGCAGTTCTTC CASSPRRGTSYNEQFF
TRBJ2-7 16 . medium-sized TRBV4-1 TGCGCCAGCAGCCAAGAGGGAGCGGGTTCTACCTACGAGCAGTACTTC CASSQEGAGSTYEQYF
TRBJ2-5 16 TRBD1 once TRBV7-3 TGTGCCAGCAGCTTAATGGGACAGGCTAGTCAAGAGACCCAGTACTTC CASSLMGQASQETQYF
TRBJ2-7 15 . . TRBV28 TGTGCCAGCAGTGTACCTAGCGATAGAAATTTCGAGCAGTACTTC CASSVPSDRNFEQYF
TRBJ1-1 16 . . TRBV11-2 TGTGCCAGCAGCTTAGGAGTAGGGGGAATGAACACTGAAGCTTTCTTT CASSLGVGGMNTEAFF
TRBJ1-1 15 . few TRBV6-1 TGTGCCAGCATCAACCCCGGGACAAAGAACACTGAAGCTTTCTTT CASINPGTKNTEAFF
TRBJ2-7 12 . once TRBV5-1 TGCGCCAGCTCGAGGAACCTCTACGAGCAGTACTTC CASSRNLYEQYF
TRBJ2-2 18 . . TRBV4-3 TGCGCCAGCAGCCAAGATGCAACGCGAGGTGATCACACCGGGGAGCTGTTTTTT CASSQDATRGDHTGELFF
TRBJ1-1 12 . . TRBV7-3 TGTGCCAGCAGTTTGGACAGAACGCATGTTTTCTTT CASSLDRTHVFF
TRBJ2-7 15 TRBD1 . TRBV19 TGTGCCAGTAGTATACGAGACAGGGGTTCCCACGAGCAGTACTTC CASSIRDRGSHEQYF
TRBJ2-7 14 . . TRBV11-1 TGTGCCAGCAGTTTGGTCACAGACTCCTACGAGCAGTACTTC CASSLVTDSYEQYF
TRBJ2-1 15 . . TRBV6-5 TGTGCCAGCAGTTACTCGCGGCCCGCATACGGTGAGCAGTTCTTC CASSYSRPAYGEQFF
TRBJ2-7 13 . . TRBV27 TGTGCCAGCAGTTTCGGAGGGACCCACGAGCAGTACTTC CASSFGGTHEQYF
TRBJ2-5 18 TRBD2 . TRBV7-9 TGTGCCAGCAGCCCAGGACTAGCGGGAGTGTCGTACCAAGAGACCCAGTACTTC CASSPGLAGVSYQETQYF
TRBJ2-1 14 . . TRBV15 TGTGCCACCAGCAGAGATAGGGGGAACAATGAGCAGTTCTTC CATSRDRGNNEQFF
TRBJ2-7 13 . . TRBV6-1 TGTGCCAGCACGGGGGGCCTCTACTACGAGCAGTACTTC CASTGGLYYEQYF
TRBJ2-1 16 TRBD1 . TRBV11-3 TGTGCCAGCACCACCGACGGGACAGGCTTATACAATGAGCAGTTCTTC CASTTDGTGLYNEQFF
TRBJ2-7 15 TRBD2 . TRBV27 TGTGCCAGCAGTCTAACTAGCGGGAGTGGTTACGAGCAGTACTTC CASSLTSGSGYEQYF
TRBJ2-1 15 TRBD1 . TRBV4-3 TGCGCCAGCAGCCAGGACAGGGGATTGGCAAATGAGCAGTTCTTC CASSQDRGLANEQFF
TRBJ2-5 18 . . TRBV21-1 TGTGCCAGCAGCAAAGCACGTCGGGCGGGGGAGTCCCAAGAGACCCAGTACTTC CASSKARRAGESQETQYF
TRBJ1-5 15 . . TRBV6-5 TGTGCCAGCAGCCCTGACTGGGAGGGCAATCAGCCCCAGCATTTT CASSPDWEGNQPQHF
TRBJ1-4 15 . . TRBV5-4 TGTGCCAGAGACCGACAGGATCGACATGTGGAAAAACTGTTTTTT CARDRQDRHVEKLFF
TRBJ2-7 17 TRBD1 . TRBV4-2 TGTGCCAGCAGCCAAGAAGGTCCGGGACAGGTTGTCGGCGAGCAGTACTTC CASSQEGPGQVVGEQYF
TRBJ2-5 14 . . TRBV7-5 TGTGCCAGAAGCTTAGTGATAGCCCAAGAGACCCAGTACTTC CARSLVIAQETQYF
TRBJ1-6 17 . medium-sized TRBV29-1 TGCAGCGTTGAAGGAACACGGGAAAGCTCCTATAATTCACCCCTCCACTTT CSVEGTRESSYNSPLHF
TRBJ2-3 15 . once TRBV7-6 TGTGCCAGCAGCTTAGATCCCGGGGGTCAGGATACGCAGTATTTT CASSLDPGGQDTQYF
TRBJ2-5 15 TRBD1 . TRBV6-1 TGTGCCAGCAGATTCGGGACAGGGGGCCAAGAGACCCAGTACTTC CASRFGTGGQETQYF
TRBJ1-5 15 . . TRBV28 TGTGCCAGCAGACCACGTGCAGGTTCGTATCAGCCCCAGCATTTT CASRPRAGSYQPQHF
TRBJ1-1 15 TRBD1 . TRBV4-1 TGCGCCAGCAGCCAAGATACAGGGGGATACACTGAAGCTTTCTTT CASSQDTGGYTEAFF
TRBJ2-5 17 TRBD2 . TRBV9 TGTGCCAGCAGCTCGGGACTAGCGGGGAACCTTCAAGAGACCCAGTACTTC CASSSGLAGNLQETQYF
TRBJ2-3 18 TRBD2 . TRBV6-4 TGTGCCAGCAGTGACTTGCTGAGACTAGCGGGAGACTCAGATACGCAGTATTTT CASSDLLRLAGDSDTQYF
TRBJ1-2 15 TRBD1 . TRBV5-4 TGTGCCAGCAGCTCGGACAGGGCCCTCCACGATGGCTACACCTTC CASSSDRALHDGYTF
TRBJ2-1 16 TRBD2 . TRBV28 TGTGCCAGCAGGCCCCCGCGGGAGGAAGTCTACAATGAGCAGTTCTTC CASRPPREEVYNEQFF
TRBJ2-7 14 TRBD1 . TRBV7-9 TGTGCCAGCAGCTCCCGGGACAGCCCCTACGAGCAGTACTTC CASSSRDSPYEQYF
TRBJ2-7 15 TRBD2 . TRBV4-2 TGTGCCAGCAGCCAAGCCGGACCGGGAGGGAACGAGCAGTACTTC CASSQAGPGGNEQYF
TRBJ2-2 15 TRBD1 . TRBV7-3 TGTGCCAGCAGCCGGGGACAGGCGAACACCGGGGAGCTGTTTTTT CASSRGQANTGELFF
TRBJ1-5 15 . medium-sized TRBV7-2 TGTGCCAGCAGCTTAGTCACCGGGAGCAATCAGCCCCAGCATTTT CASSLVTGSNQPQHF
TRBJ2-3 14 . . TRBV11-3 TGTGCCAGCAGCTCCCGGACAGGCACAGATACGCAGTATTTT CASSSRTGTDTQYF